These 3 T cell receptor beta chains share one sample of origin, sequenced in a study of T cell repertoires in ileal Crohn's disease. Data came from immunoSEQ multiplex PCR; TCRdb stores just in-frame clones and leaves some out. The sample lists some 30,000 clones; about four fifths were seen once. Sequences were obtained from ileal tissue. Receptors were obtained from an adult with Crohn's disease.

The CDR3 spells CASSVVVSGQGDNEQFF. CDR3 in DNA: TGTGCCAGCAGCGTAGTGGTATCCGGACAGGGCGATAATGAGCAGTTCTTC. The chain recombines TRBV9 with TRBJ2-1; 8 positions agree with TRBD1. Trimming removed 0 bases from V and 7 bases from J; junction bases left unmatched: 12. The germline V gene encodes CDR1 SGDLS and CDR2 YYNGEE. There are 17 residues in the CDR3.

V usage is TRBV25-1 and J usage is TRBJ1-4; 8 bases align to TRBD1. With 6 bases clipped from V and 6 bases from J, the junction kept 15 bases outside the gene matches. Germline-derived CDR1 and CDR2 are MGHDK and SYGVNS. There are 17 residues in the CDR3. The CDR3: CASSLGQGLWLYEKLFF. CDR3 bases: TGTGCCAGCAGCCTCGGACAGGGTTTATGGTTGTATGAAAAACTGTTTTTT.

This sequence joins TRBV10-1 and TRBJ2-1; 9 nucleotides align to TRBD1. V dropped 10 bases and J dropped 4; count of bases not matched to a gene: 5. The CDR3 contains 13 residues. CDR1 WNHNN and CDR2 SYGVQD come from the germline V gene (reference sequence). The CDR3 DNA follows: TGCGCCACCCCCGGGACAGGGTACAATGAGCAGTTCTTC. Translation: CATPGTGYNEQFF.